Detailed here is one T cell receptor (beta chain). Antigen unknown. A clone one base away is much larger, so this may be a read error. Orbital computed tomography, thyroid ultrasound, serum thyroxine and TRAb, and clinical symptoms together informed the diagnoses. Amplified TCR beta CDR3 regions came from RNA transcripts. Researchers ran a first-round RT-PCR on the TCR CDR3 using the HTBI primer set. One entry per CDR3 protein results from TCRdb running MiXCR on the multiplex PCR reads. The data show hundreds of thousands of distinct CDR3 sequences, roughly 14% seen once. These data come from a study of T cells in Graves' hyperthyroidism and ophthalmopathy. Per germline, CDR1 MNHNS and CDR2 SASEGT. Deletions cut 4 bases from V and 2 bases from J, with 9 bases between. The CDR3 extends over 13 amino acids. Study-wide findings and caveats: From stable hyperthyroidism, ophthalmopathy was set apart by a 13 V-J model.

Sequenced sample: blood. The origin of this receptor is a woman in her forties with Graves' ophthalmopathy. This chain joins TRBV6-1 and TRBJ2-7; either TRBD1 or TRBD2 may fit D (5 bases each). This CDR3 is CASSGDPAYEQYF. In DNA form, the CDR3 reads TGTGCCAGCAGTGGGGACCCAGCCTACGAGCAGTACTTC.